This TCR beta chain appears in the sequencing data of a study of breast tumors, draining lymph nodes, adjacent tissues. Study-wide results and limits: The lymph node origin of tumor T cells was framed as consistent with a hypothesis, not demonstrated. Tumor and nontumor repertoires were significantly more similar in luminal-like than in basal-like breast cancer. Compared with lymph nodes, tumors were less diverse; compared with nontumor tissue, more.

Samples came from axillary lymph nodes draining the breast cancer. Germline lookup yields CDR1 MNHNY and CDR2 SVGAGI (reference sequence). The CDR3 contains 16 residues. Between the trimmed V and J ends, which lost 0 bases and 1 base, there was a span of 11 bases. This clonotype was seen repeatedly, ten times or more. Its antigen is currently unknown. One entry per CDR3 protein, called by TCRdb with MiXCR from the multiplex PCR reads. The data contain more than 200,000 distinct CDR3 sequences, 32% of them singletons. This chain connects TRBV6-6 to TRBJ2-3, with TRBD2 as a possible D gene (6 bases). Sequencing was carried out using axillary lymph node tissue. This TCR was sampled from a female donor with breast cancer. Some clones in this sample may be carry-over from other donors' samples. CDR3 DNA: TGTGCCAGCAGTTACTCGTCAGGAGGGGGCACAGATACGCAGTATTTT. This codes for CASSYSSGGGTDTQYF.